These T cell receptor beta chains were read from a single sample in a study of CD8+ T cells in alopecia areata. This table comes from immunoSEQ multiplex PCR, and its TCRdb copy is limited to in-frame clones, with some not included. Among about 140,000 clones listed, more than 85% were seen once. The source was CD8+ T cells sorted from blood, collected at week 4, from a patient treated with tofacitinib. The receptors shown here come from a human donor with alopecia areata. Each CDR3 is given with its conserved first and last residue. D genes are given only for firm matches.

D	V	J	CDR3	DNA
TRBD1	TRBV20-1	TRBJ1-2	CSANQDRADTF	TGCAGTGCCAACCAAGACAGGGCGGACACCTTC
TRBD2	TRBV27	TRBJ2-1	CASSPWTSGAYNEQFF	TGTGCCAGCAGTCCCTGGACTAGCGGGGCCTACAATGAGCAGTTCTTC
TRBD1	TRBV13	TRBJ2-7	CASSRPGGNYEQYF	TGTGCCAGCAGCCGCCCAGGGGGCAACTACGAGCAGTACTTC
TRBD1	TRBV4-1	TRBJ1-1	CATRGRDRGSTAEAFF	TGCGCTACAAGGGGGCGGGACAGGGGGAGTACCGCTGAAGCTTTCTTT
.	TRBV29-1	TRBJ1-1	CSVVPATEAFF	TGCAGCGTTGTACCTGCCACTGAAGCTTTCTTT
.	TRBV30	TRBJ2-2	CAWSDSHSLAGELFF	TGTGCCTGGAGTGACTCCCACTCTCTCGCCGGGGAGCTGTTTTTT
.	TRBV13	TRBJ1-1	CASSRPSGGLGVNTEAFF	TGTGCCAGCAGCCGACCGTCGGGGGGCCTAGGGGTGAACACTGAAGCTTTCTTT
TRBD2	TRBV5-6	TRBJ2-7	CASSASGGTYEQYF	TGTGCCAGCAGCGCTAGCGGGGGAACCTACGAGCAGTACTTC
TRBD2	TRBV7-6	TRBJ2-3	CASSLVLAGGDTQYF	TGTGCCAGCAGCTTAGTACTAGCGGGAGGAGATACGCAGTATTTT
.	TRBV5-6	TRBJ2-1	CASSFLGNEQFF	TGTGCCAGCAGCTTCTTAGGGAATGAGCAGTTCTTC